The 10 T cell receptor beta chains below were found in one sample sequenced in a study of blood T cell repertoires in COVID-19. Assay: immunoSEQ multiplex PCR; the TCRdb copy retains only in-frame clones and omits some. The sample consists of 150,000 to 200,000 clones, roughly 90% of them appearing once. Sequenced material: PBMCs or T cells enriched from blood (not recorded which). These receptors all come from a young woman who had recovered from COVID-19.

The chain has TRBV6-5 and TRBJ1-2; TRBD1 matches 7 bases. Looked up from germline, CDR1 is MNHEY and CDR2 is SVGAGI. V dropped 2 bases and J dropped 8; count of bases not matched to a gene: 5. This CDR3 region has 13 residues. The CDR3 DNA is TGTGCCAGCAGTTACCGGGACAGTGGGGGCTACACCTTC. The encoded protein is CASSYRDSGGYTF.

CDR3 protein: CASSESREINEKLFF. CDR3 in DNA: TGCGCCAGCAGTGAGTCGAGAGAAATTAATGAAAAACTGTTTTTT. The chain is built from TRBV10-1 and TRBJ1-4; D remains unclear. Germline V lookup: CDR1 WNHNN, CDR2 SYGVQD (reference sequence). This CDR3 has 15 residues. V dropped 0 bases and J dropped 4 bases, with 9 bases sitting between them.

The J gene is TRBJ1-6, the V gene TRBV3-1 (or the pseudogene TRBV3-2); possibly TRBD1 for D (5 bases). The CDR3 contains 13 residues. CDR1 is LGHDT and CDR2 is YNNKEL in the germline V gene (reference sequence). Trimming shortened V by 2 bases and J by 7 bases, and 6 bases separated the two germline ends. CDR3 sequence reads: CASSQKGNSPLHF. CDR3 coding DNA: TGTGCCAGCAGCCAAAAGGGGAATTCACCCCTCCACTTT.

The rearrangement joins TRBV5-5 to TRBJ2-5, with 8 bases lining up with TRBD1. The germline V gene encodes CDR1 SGHKS and CDR2 YYEKEE (reference sequence). The V gene end was trimmed by 3 bases and the J gene end by 5 bases; junction bases not matched to a gene: 6. The CDR3 is made up of 14 amino acids. CDR3: CASSSGQVFETQYF. CDR3 nucleotides: TGTGCCAGCAGCTCGGGACAGGTGTTTGAGACCCAGTACTTC.

The J gene is TRBJ1-1, the V gene TRBV7-9; no definite D call. Trimming removed 2 bases at V and 0 bases at J, with 13 bases between. Germline CDR1 is SEHNR and CDR2 is FQNEAQ (reference sequence). The CDR3 is 16 residues long. The CDR3 reads CASSLSSGFMNTEAFF. The DNA of the CDR3 is TGTGCCAGCAGCTTATCTAGTGGGTTCATGAACACTGAAGCTTTCTTT.

A few counts support this clone. V and J are TRBV19 and TRBJ1-5; D is ambiguous. From germline, CDR1 is LNHDA and CDR2 SQIVND (reference sequence). This CDR3 has 15 amino acids. The V gene lost 1 base and the J gene lost 2 bases, with 9 bases spanning the gap. CDR3 in amino acids: CASSIGHSGNQPQHF. In DNA, the CDR3 is TGTGCCAGTAGTATAGGACACTCTGGCAATCAGCCCCAGCATTTT. Full variable domain (outside the CDR3, taken from reference TRBV19 and TRBJ1-5): DGGITQSPKYLFRKEGQNVTLSCEQNLNHDAMYWYRQDPGQGLRLIYYSQIVNDFQKGDIAEGYSVSREKKESFPLTVTSAQKNPTAFYLCASSIGHSGNQPQHFGDGTRLSIL.

This chain joins TRBV6-5 and TRBJ1-4, with TRBD1 matching 9 bases. CDR3 length: 15 amino acids. Germline CDR1 and CDR2: MNHEY and SVGAGI. Trimming at V came to 6 bases and at J to 6 bases, leaving 8 bases not matched to a gene. CDR3: CASRAPGTGHEKLFF. In DNA, the CDR3 is TGTGCCAGCAGGGCCCCCGGGACAGGGCATGAAAAACTGTTTTTT.

The genes are TRBV19 and TRBJ2-4, with D possibly matching TRBD2 (7 bases). The CDR3 has 18 amino acids. V lost 5 bases to trimming and J lost 0 bases, with 20 bases between them. Germline V gene sequence: CDR1 LNHDA, CDR2 SQIVND (reference sequence). In DNA, the CDR3 is TGTGCCAGTAGTTCCGTCGCCCCCGGGGGGCAAGCCAAAAACATTCAGTACTTC. It is translated as CASSSVAPGGQAKNIQYF. Together with reference TRBV19 and TRBJ2-4, the CDR3 gives the full variable domain: DGGITQSPKYLFRKEGQNVTLSCEQNLNHDAMYWYRQDPGQGLRLIYYSQIVNDFQKGDIAEGYSVSREKKESFPLTVTSAQKNPTAFYLCASSSVAPGGQAKNIQYFGAGTRLSVL.

The genes are TRBV3-1 (or the pseudogene TRBV3-2) and TRBJ2-7; D is undetermined. Germline-derived CDR1 and CDR2 are LGHDT and YNNKEL (reference sequence). V lost 4 bases and J 5 bases, leaving 9 bases between the germline ends. This CDR3 has 12 amino acids. Here the CDR3 reads CASSRLRNEQYF. The CDR3, as DNA: TGTGCCAGCAGCCGACTTAGAAACGAGCAGTACTTC.

This clone was counted a single time. The rearrangement uses TRBV18 and TRBJ1-1; D not certain. This CDR3 is 14 amino acids long. V lost 8 bases and J lost 2, with 15 bases in between. CDR1 and CDR2 from the germline V gene are KGHSH and LQKENI. The CDR3 here is CASARVSDNTEAFF. DNA for the CDR3: TGTGCCAGCGCCCGGGTCTCCGACAACACTGAAGCTTTCTTT.